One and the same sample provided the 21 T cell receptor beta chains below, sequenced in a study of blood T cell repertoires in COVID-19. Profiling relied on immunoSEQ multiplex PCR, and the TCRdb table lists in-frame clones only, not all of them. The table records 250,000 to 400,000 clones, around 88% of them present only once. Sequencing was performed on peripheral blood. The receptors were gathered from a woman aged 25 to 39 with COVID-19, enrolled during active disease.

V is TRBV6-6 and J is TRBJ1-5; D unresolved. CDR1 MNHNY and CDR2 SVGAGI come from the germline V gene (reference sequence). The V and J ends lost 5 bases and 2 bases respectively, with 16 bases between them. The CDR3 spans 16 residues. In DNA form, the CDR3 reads TGTGCCAGCAGTCAAGGACTCACCCGTCGCAATCAGCCCCAGCATTTT. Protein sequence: CASSQGLTRRNQPQHF.

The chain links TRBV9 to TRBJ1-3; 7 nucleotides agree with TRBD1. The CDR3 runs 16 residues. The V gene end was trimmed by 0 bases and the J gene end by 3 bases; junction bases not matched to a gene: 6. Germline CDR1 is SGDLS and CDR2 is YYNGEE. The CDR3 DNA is TGTGCCAGCAGCGTAGATACAGGGGAGGTTGGAAACACCATATATTTT. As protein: CASSVDTGEVGNTIYF.

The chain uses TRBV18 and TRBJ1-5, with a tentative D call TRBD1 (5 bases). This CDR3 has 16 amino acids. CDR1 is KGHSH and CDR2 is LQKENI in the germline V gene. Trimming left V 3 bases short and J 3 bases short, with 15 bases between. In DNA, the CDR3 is TGTGCCAGCTCACCCCCCTTGACAGACCCCAATCAGCCCCAGCATTTT. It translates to CASSPPLTDPNQPQHF. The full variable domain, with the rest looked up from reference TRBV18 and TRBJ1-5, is NAGVMQNPRHLVRRRGQEARLRCSPMKGHSHVYWYRQLPEEGLKFMVYLQKENIIDESGMPKERFSAEFPKEGPSILRIQQVVRGDSAAYFCASSPPLTDPNQPQHFGDGTRLSIL.

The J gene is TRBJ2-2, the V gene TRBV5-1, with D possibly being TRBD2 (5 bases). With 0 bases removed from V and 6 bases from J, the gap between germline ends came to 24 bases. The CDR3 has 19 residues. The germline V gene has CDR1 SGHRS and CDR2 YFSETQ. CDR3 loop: CASSLDGLLRARRSGELFF. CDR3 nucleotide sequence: TGCGCCAGCAGCTTGGACGGTCTTCTAAGGGCTCGGAGGTCCGGGGAGCTGTTTTTT.

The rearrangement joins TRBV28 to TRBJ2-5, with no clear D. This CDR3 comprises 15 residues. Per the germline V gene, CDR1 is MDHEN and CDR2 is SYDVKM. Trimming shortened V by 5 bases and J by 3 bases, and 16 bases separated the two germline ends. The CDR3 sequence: CASSPYVVLEETQYF. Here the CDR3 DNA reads TGTGCCAGCAGTCCCTACGTTGTTTTAGAAGAGACCCAGTACTTC.

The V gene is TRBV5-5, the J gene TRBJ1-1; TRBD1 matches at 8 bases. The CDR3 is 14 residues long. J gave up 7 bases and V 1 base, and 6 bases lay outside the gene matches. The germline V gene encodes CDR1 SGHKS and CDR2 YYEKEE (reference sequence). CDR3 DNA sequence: TGTGCCAGCAGCTTGATGGGACAGGACATTGAAGCTTTCTTT. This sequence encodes CASSLMGQDIEAFF.

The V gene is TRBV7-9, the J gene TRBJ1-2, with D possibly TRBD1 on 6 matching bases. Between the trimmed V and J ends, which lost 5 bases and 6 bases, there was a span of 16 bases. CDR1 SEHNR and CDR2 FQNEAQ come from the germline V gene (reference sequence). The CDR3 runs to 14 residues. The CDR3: CASSLAGAGDGYTF. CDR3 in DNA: TGTGCCAGCAGCCTGGCGGGGGCAGGGGATGGCTACACCTTC.

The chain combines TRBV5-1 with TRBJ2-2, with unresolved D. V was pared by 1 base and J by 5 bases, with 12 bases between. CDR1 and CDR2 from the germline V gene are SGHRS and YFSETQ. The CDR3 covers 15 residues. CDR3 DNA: TGCGCCAGCAGCTTGCTCGCAGGAACGACCGGGGAGCTGTTTTTT. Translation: CASSLLAGTTGELFF.

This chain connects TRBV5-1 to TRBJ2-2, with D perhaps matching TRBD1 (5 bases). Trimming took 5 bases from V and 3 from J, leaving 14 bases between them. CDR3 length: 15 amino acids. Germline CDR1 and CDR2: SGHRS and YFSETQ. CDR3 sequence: CASSGAGLDTGELFF. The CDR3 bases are TGCGCCAGCAGTGGGGCAGGGCTCGACACCGGGGAGCTGTTTTTT.

CDR3 residues: CASRVDGGNSPLHF. The CDR3 nucleotides read TGTGCCAGCAGGGTGGACGGGGGAAATTCACCCCTCCACTTT. This sequence joins TRBV6-5 and TRBJ1-6; possible D gene TRBD1, 5 bases. Deletions cut 6 bases from V and 7 bases from J, with 13 bases between. This CDR3 contains 14 residues. From germline, CDR1 is MNHEY and CDR2 SVGAGI.

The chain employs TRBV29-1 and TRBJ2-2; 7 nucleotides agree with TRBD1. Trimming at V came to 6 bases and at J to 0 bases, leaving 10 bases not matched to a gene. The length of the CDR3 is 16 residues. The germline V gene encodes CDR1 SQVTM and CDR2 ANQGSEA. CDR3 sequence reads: CSVRTGAVANTGELFF. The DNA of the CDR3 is TGCAGCGTAAGAACAGGGGCCGTCGCGAACACCGGGGAGCTGTTTTTT.

CDR3 sequence (DNA): TGTGCCAGCAGGGACGGGGGGACGGGCTACACCTTC. Translating it yields CASRDGGTGYTF. The rearrangement links TRBV27 to TRBJ1-2; TRBD1 is a possible D gene (5 bases). Deletions cut 6 bases from V and 8 bases from J, with 13 bases between. Germline V gives CDR1 MNHEY, CDR2 SMNVEV (reference sequence). The CDR3 consists of 12 residues.

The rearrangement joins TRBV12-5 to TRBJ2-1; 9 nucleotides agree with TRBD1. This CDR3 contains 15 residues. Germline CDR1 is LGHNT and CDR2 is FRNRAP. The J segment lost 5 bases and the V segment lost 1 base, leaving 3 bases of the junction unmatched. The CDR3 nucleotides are TGTGCTAGTGGTTTGGCCCGGGACAGGGACAATGAGCAGTTCTTC. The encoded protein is CASGLARDRDNEQFF.

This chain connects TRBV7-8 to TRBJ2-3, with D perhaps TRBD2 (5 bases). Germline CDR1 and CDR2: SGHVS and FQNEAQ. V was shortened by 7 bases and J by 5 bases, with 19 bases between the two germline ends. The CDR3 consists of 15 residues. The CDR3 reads CASTPEPAVKDTQYF. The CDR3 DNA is TGTGCCAGCACCCCTGAGCCAGCGGTGAAAGATACGCAGTATTTT.

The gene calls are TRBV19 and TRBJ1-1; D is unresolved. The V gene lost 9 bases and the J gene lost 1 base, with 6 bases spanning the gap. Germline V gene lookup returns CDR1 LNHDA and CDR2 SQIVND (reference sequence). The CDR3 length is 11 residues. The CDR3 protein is CASLRNTEAFF. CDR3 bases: TGTGCCAGCCTGCGGAACACTGAAGCTTTCTTT.

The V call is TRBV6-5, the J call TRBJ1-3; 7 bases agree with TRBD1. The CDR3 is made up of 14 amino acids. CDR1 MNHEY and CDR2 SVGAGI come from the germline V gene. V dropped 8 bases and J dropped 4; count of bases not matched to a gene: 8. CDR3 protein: CASRGGGGGNTIYF. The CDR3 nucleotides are TGTGCCAGCCGAGGAGGGGGCGGCGGAAACACCATATATTTT.

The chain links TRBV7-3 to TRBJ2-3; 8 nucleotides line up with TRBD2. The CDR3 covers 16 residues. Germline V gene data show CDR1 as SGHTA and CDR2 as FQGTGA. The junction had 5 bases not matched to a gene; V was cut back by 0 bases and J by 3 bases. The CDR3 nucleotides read TGTGCCAGCAGCTTAACGTCAGGCGGGGGGACAGATACGCAGTATTTT. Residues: CASSLTSGGGTDTQYF.

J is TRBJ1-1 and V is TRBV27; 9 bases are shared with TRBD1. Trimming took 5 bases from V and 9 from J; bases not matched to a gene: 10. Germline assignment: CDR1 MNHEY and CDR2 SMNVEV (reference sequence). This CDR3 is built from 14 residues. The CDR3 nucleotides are TGTGCCAGCAGTCTAACCGGGACAGGGCTCCAAGCTTTCTTT. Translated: CASSLTGTGLQAFF.

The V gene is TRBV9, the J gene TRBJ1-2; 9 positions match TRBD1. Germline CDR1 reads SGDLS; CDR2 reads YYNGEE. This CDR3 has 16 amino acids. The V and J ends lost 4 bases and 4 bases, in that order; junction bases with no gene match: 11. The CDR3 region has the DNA TGTGCCAGCAGCCCCACTCCGACAGGGGGAAGCTATGGCTACACCTTC. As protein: CASSPTPTGGSYGYTF.

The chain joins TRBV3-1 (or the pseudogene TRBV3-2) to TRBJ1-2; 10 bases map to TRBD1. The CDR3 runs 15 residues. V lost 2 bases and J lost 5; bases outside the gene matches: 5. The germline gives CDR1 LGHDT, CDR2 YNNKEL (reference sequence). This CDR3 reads CASSQRGQGRYGYTF. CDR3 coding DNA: TGTGCCAGCAGCCAAAGGGGACAGGGGAGATATGGCTACACCTTC.

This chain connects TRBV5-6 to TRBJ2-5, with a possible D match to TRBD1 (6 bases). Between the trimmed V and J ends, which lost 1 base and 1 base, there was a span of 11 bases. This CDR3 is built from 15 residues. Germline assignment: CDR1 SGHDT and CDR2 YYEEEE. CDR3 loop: CASSLNWDTQETQYF. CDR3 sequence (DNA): TGTGCCAGCAGCTTGAATTGGGACACCCAAGAGACCCAGTACTTC.